The rows below give T cell receptor beta chains drawn from one sample of a study of shared clonotypes between healthy human individuals. Sequenced by immunoSEQ multiplex PCR; TCRdb stores in-frame clones only, minus some. The data show 2,500,000 or so clones, just under 95% seen once. Sequencing was carried out using naive CD4+ T cells from PBMCs. All receptors come from a young man in good health. Some clones in this sample may be carry-over from other donors' samples. The CDR3 runs from the conserved cysteine through the conserved F or W. A D gene is named only where the DNA matches it firmly. Not all rows give a size; the values are once, few, many and, for expanded clones, a class.

v_gene	len	j_gene	abundance	d_gene	CDR3aa	CDR3nt
TRBV29-1	15	TRBJ2-1	NA	TRBD2	CSVVVAGAHYNEQFF	TGCAGCGTTGTAGTAGCGGGTGCACACTACAATGAGCAGTTCTTC
TRBV6-4	13	TRBJ1-1	few	NA	CASSDELNTEAFF	TGTGCCAGCAGTGATGAATTGAACACTGAAGCTTTCTTT
TRBV4-1	16	TRBJ2-1	NA	TRBD2	CASSPPLGGSGNEQFF	TGCGCCAGCAGCCCCCCTCTTGGCGGGAGTGGAAATGAGCAGTTCTTC
TRBV7-8	12	TRBJ1-2	NA	NA	CASSLAARGYTF	TGTGCCAGCAGCTTAGCGGCGAGGGGCTACACCTTC
TRBV7-3	13	TRBJ1-2	NA	NA	CASSLGSWDGYTF	TGTGCCAGCAGCTTAGGTAGTTGGGATGGCTACACCTTC
TRBV5-1	14	TRBJ1-1	NA	NA	CASSLEGRNTEAFF	TGCGCCAGCAGCTTGGAAGGTAGGAACACTGAAGCTTTCTTT
TRBV6-6	15	TRBJ1-4	NA	TRBD1	CASSKGQGAVYKLFF	TGTGCCAGCAGTAAAGGACAGGGGGCTGTGTATAAACTGTTTTTT
TRBV29-1	13	TRBJ1-1	NA	NA	CSVRPLLNTEAFF	TGCAGCGTTCGTCCCCTCCTTAACACTGAAGCTTTCTTT
TRBV5-4	18	TRBJ2-7	once	TRBD1	CASSLAQGWTGATYEQYF	TGTGCCAGCAGCTTGGCGCAGGGATGGACAGGGGCTACCTACGAGCAGTACTTC
TRBV7-6	13	TRBJ2-3	NA	NA	CASSLELPDTQYF	TGTGCCAGCAGCTTAGAACTACCAGATACGCAGTATTTT
TRBV5-1	14	TRBJ1-4	NA	NA	CASSFGGAREKLFF	TGCGCCAGCAGCTTCGGGGGCGCGCGGGAAAAACTGTTTTTT
TRBV7-3	16	TRBJ2-2	NA	TRBD2	CASSFGTSGMVGELFF	TGTGCCAGCAGCTTCGGGACTAGCGGGATGGTCGGGGAGCTGTTTTTT
TRBV5-6	15	TRBJ2-7	NA	NA	CASSSRAEATYEQYF	TGTGCCAGCAGCTCCCGCGCCGAGGCAACCTACGAGCAGTACTTC
TRBV7-8	15	TRBJ1-1	NA	NA	CASSLRVPMNTEAFF	TGTGCCAGCAGCTTAAGGGTCCCCATGAACACTGAAGCTTTCTTT
TRBV9	17	TRBJ2-3	NA	TRBD1	CASSAYTGARRTDTQYF	TGTGCCAGCAGCGCCTACACAGGGGCAAGGCGGACAGATACGCAGTATTTT
TRBV2	16	TRBJ2-2	NA	NA	CASSVERQASVGELFF	TGTGCCAGCAGTGTGGAGCGCCAGGCGTCGGTCGGGGAGCTGTTTTTT
TRBV27	11	TRBJ2-1	NA	NA	CASVGWREQFF	TGTGCCAGCGTGGGTTGGCGGGAGCAGTTCTTC
TRBV6-5	13	TRBJ2-7	NA	NA	CASSSIKAYEQYF	TGTGCCAGCAGTTCGATTAAGGCCTACGAGCAGTACTTC
TRBV28	13	TRBJ1-3	NA	NA	CASSGNSGNTIYF	TGTGCCAGCAGTGGTAACTCTGGAAACACCATATATTTT
TRBV11-2	13	TRBJ2-1	NA	NA	CASSVSVYNEQFF	TGTGCCAGCAGCGTCAGCGTCTACAATGAGCAGTTCTTC
TRBV11-2	16	TRBJ2-3	NA	TRBD2	CASSLLREEWTDTQYF	TGTGCCAGCAGCTTACTTCGGGAGGAGTGGACAGATACGCAGTATTTT
TRBV7-9	14	TRBJ1-2	NA	NA	CASSSRGHNYGYTF	TGTGCCAGCAGTTCCAGGGGACATAACTATGGCTACACCTTC
TRBV6-5	16	TRBJ2-7	once	NA	CASSYSRAISSYEQYF	TGTGCCAGCAGTTACTCGCGGGCGATTAGCTCCTACGAGCAGTACTTC
TRBV6-5	16	TRBJ2-5	NA	TRBD2	CASSYSGGRVTETQYF	TGTGCCAGCAGTTACTCAGGCGGGAGAGTAACAGAGACCCAGTACTTC
TRBV28	15	TRBJ2-3	NA	TRBD2	CASTLPREGSDTQYF	TGTGCCAGCACCCTCCCGCGGGAGGGATCAGATACGCAGTATTTT
TRBV7-9	16	TRBJ2-7	NA	TRBD2	CASSLAGLAGGNEQYF	TGTGCCAGCAGCTTAGCTGGGCTAGCGGGAGGGAACGAGCAGTACTTC
TRBV20-1	10	TRBJ2-7	NA	NA	CSAYYFGQYF	TGCAGTGCTTACTATTTTGGGCAGTACTTC
TRBV7-9	15	TRBJ2-2	few	TRBD1	CASSLGTGDTGELFF	TGTGCCAGCAGCTTAGGGACAGGAGACACCGGGGAGCTGTTTTTT
TRBV7-2	14	TRBJ2-7	NA	NA	CASSWLANSYEQYF	TGTGCCAGCAGCTGGCTAGCGAACTCCTACGAGCAGTACTTC
TRBV30	12	TRBJ1-1	NA	NA	CAWSFGSPGAFF	TGTGCCTGGAGCTTCGGCAGCCCAGGAGCTTTCTTT
TRBV20-1	11	TRBJ2-1	few	NA	CSATDSNEQFF	TGCAGTGCTACCGACAGTAATGAGCAGTTCTTC
TRBV5-1	16	TRBJ2-3	few	TRBD2	CASSFGLAESTDTQYF	TGCGCCAGCAGCTTCGGACTAGCGGAAAGCACAGATACGCAGTATTTT
TRBV7-9	13	TRBJ2-7	NA	NA	CASSLPSSYEQYF	TGTGCCAGCAGCTTACCGAGCTCCTACGAGCAGTACTTC
TRBV5-6	15	TRBJ2-1	NA	TRBD2	CASSLGQTSRNEQFF	TGTGCCAGCAGCTTGGGCCAGACTAGCCGGAATGAGCAGTTCTTC
TRBV15	13	TRBJ1-1	NA	NA	CATSSGTNTEAFF	TGTGCCACCAGTTCAGGGACAAACACTGAAGCTTTCTTT
TRBV4-2	16	TRBJ1-1	NA	TRBD1	CASSRDRQGAHTEAFF	TGTGCCAGCAGCCGAGACCGGCAGGGGGCTCACACTGAAGCTTTCTTT
TRBV7-2	15	TRBJ2-2	NA	NA	CASSLGSENTGELFF	TGTGCCAGCAGCTTAGGATCGGAAAACACCGGGGAGCTGTTTTTT
TRBV5-6	15	TRBJ2-7	NA	TRBD1	CASSLGTGGTYEQYF	TGTGCCAGCAGCTTGGGGACAGGGGGCACCTACGAGCAGTACTTC
TRBV7-2	16	TRBJ2-2	NA	NA	CASSPGGGVNTGELFF	TGTGCCAGCAGCCCGGGGGGCGGAGTGAACACCGGGGAGCTGTTTTTT
TRBV28	15	TRBJ2-7	NA	TRBD1	CASSLQGTISYEQYF	TGTGCCAGCAGCTTACAGGGGACCATCTCCTACGAGCAGTACTTC
TRBV29-1	14	TRBJ2-2	NA	TRBD1	CSGGQPKNTGELFF	TGCAGCGGGGGACAGCCGAAGAACACCGGGGAGCTGTTTTTT